This section outlines one TCR beta chain sequence together with its context. Its antigen is still unknown. Qualities for individual bases were not recorded, and no much larger clone is one base off. Each collaborating institution followed its own protocols to collect whole blood in K2EDTA tubes. For TCRbeta analysis, collaborator samples were shipped as frozen whole blood, as isolated PBMCs, or as DNA extracted from either sample type. This record belongs to a study of blood T cell repertoires in COVID-19 (dated by TCRdb to about 2020). For context, the study as a whole: Samples covering the acute and convalescent phases of COVID-19 were provided by collaborators in the United States, Italy and Spain. The material from the prospective study consisted of cDNA or gDNA derived from T cells, B-cell-depleted T cells, or PBMCs. Subjects who had been exposed to COVID-19, were actively infected with it, or had recovered from it provided the deeply sampled blood TCRbeta repertoires that made up the dataset. The repertoires were released in a freely available public database meant as a resource for research on the immune response to SARS-CoV-2. The samples were drawn from two sources: the first 160 participants of the ongoing ImmuneRACE study, and 1,254 subjects contributed by 6 global collaborators. Nearly every sample came with metadata listing a de-identified subject ID, COVID-19 status, age in years and sex. Where available, HLA class I and class II types were obtained from metadata supplied by the sample provider rather than from assay-based typing. Summary of the overall study and its limitations: The quantity of clinical and demographic metadata differed by source and by participant and was supplied without curation.

The immunoSEQ Assay, a bias-controlled multiplex PCR, was used to amplify TCRbeta CDR3 regions from genomic DNA. The study's processing was this. The number of nucleated cells in each sample was estimated from the amplification of reference gene primers within the assay. To quantify the absolute abundance of each unique TCRbeta CDR3 rearrangement, sequence reads were collapsed and filtered. For each sample, productive Simpson clonality was calculated as the square root of Simpson's diversity index over productive rearrangements. Drawn from immuneACCESS, this table holds only the in-frame rearrangements with V and J called that TCRdb kept. Clones are partly lost; checked studies trace under half to an unresolved V gene and leave the rest unexplained. The V and J calls and the clone size are those of that table, but D and trimming were determined from the DNA. The sample records some 180,000 clones, around nine tenths of which are singletons. The ten largest clones represent 0.53% of the sample.

From a lookup of the germline V gene, CDR1 and CDR2 are MDHEN and SYDVKM. The CDR3 measures 17 amino acids from cysteine to phenylalanine. The sequence is cut down to CDR3 DNA, 51 bases in frame from base 1. The V end gives up 8 bases and the J end 2 bases, leaving 15 bases in the junction not matched to a gene. The chain is encoded by TRBV28 joined to TRBJ2-3, with TRBD2 identical over 8 junction bases. The sequence was collected from a man aged 45-65 years with acute or convalescent COVID-19. Sequencing was carried out using peripheral blood. The CDR3 amino acid sequence is: CASGRGREALNTDTQYF. The bases read TGTGCCAGCGGCCGGGGGCGGGAGGCCCTTAACACAGATACGCAGTATTTT.